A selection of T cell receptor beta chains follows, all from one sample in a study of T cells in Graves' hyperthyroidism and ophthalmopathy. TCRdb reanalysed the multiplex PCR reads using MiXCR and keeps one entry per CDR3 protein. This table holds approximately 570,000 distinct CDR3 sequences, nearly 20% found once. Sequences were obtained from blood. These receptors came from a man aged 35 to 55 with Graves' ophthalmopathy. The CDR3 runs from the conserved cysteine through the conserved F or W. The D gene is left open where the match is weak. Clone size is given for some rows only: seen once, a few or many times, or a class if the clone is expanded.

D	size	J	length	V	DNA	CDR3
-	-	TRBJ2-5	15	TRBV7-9	TGTGCCAGCAGCTCGAGGACCGGGACCAAAGAGACCCAGTACTTC	CASSSRTGTKETQYF
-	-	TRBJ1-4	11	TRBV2	TGTGCCACTCGGGGATCTGAAAAACTGTTTTTT	CATRGSEKLFF
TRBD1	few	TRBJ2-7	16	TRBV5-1	TGCGCCAGCAGCTTGGTAAGGACAGGGGGCTTGTACGAGCAGTACTTC	CASSLVRTGGLYEQYF
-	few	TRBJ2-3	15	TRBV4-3	TGCGCCAGCAGCCAGAGCTACAAGCTTGGCGATACGCAGTATTTT	CASSQSYKLGDTQYF
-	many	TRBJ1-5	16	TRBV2	TGTGCCAGCAGTGACGCGAGAGGGGGGCTAGGGCAGCCCCAGCATTTT	CASSDARGGLGQPQHF
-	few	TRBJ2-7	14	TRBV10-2	TGCGCCAGCAGTGAAATCGGACCGCAGCCGGAGCAGTACTTC	CASSEIGPQPEQYF
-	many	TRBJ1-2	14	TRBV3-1	TGTGCCAGCACAACTTCAGGGACTAACTATGGCTACACCTTC	CASTTSGTNYGYTF
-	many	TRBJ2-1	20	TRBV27	TGTGCCAGCCTTGGCGAGGGTGGGCCACACAAAACGAGCTCCTACAATGAGCAGTTCTTC	CASLGEGGPHKTSSYNEQFF
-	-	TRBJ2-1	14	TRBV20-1	TGCAGTACTTATACGGGAGATTCCTACAATGAGCAGTTCTTC	CSTYTGDSYNEQFF
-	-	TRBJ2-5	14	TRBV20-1	TGCAGTGCTCCTCGGGACGCCGCTGGGGAGACCCAGTACTTC	CSAPRDAAGETQYF
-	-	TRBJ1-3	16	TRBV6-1	TGTGCCAGCAGTTATTCCCCCGCCGAAGCTGGAAACACCATATATTTT	CASSYSPAEAGNTIYF
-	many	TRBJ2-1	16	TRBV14	TGTGCCAGCAGCCAAGCGTACCAGGGTGCCTCCAATGAGCAGTTCTTC	CASSQAYQGASNEQFF
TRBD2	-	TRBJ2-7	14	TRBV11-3	TGTGCCAGCTCCGGTCGAGCGGGAGAGATCGAGCAGTACTTC	CASSGRAGEIEQYF
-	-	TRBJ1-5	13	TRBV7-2	TGTGCCAGCAGCCAGGGACTCTCTCAGCCCCAGCACTTT	CASSQGLSQPQHF
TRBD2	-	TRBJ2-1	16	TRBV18	TGTGCCAGCTCCCCGGTCTCTAGCGGGAGCTACAATGAGCAGTTCTTC	CASSPVSSGSYNEQFF
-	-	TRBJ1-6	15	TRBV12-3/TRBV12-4	TGTGCCAGCAGTACCATCTTGGGGGCTAGGCCACCCCTCCACTTT	CASSTILGARPPLHF
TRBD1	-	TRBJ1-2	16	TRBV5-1	TGCGCCAGCAGCATGGGGGCGCTTCAGGGGGCGCGGGGCTACACCTTC	CASSMGALQGARGYTF
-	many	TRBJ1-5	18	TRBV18	TGTGCCAGCTCACAACCGGCAGGAACATCATATAGCAATCAGCCCCAGCATTTT	CASSQPAGTSYSNQPQHF
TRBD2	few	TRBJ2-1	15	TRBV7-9	TGCGCCAGCAGCTCAACTAGCGGGAGGTGGTATGAGCAGTTCTTC	CASSSTSGRWYEQFF
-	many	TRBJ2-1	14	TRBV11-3	TGTGCCAGCAGCACCCCCGGGGACTCCGGGGAGCAGTTCTTC	CASSTPGDSGEQFF
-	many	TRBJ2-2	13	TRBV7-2	TGTGCCAGTAGGGCGGCTGTCACCGGGGAGCTGTTTTTT	CASRAAVTGELFF
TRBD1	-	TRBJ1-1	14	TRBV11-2	TGTGCCAGCAGCGGGACAGGGGTGAGTGGTGAAGCTTTCTTT	CASSGTGVSGEAFF
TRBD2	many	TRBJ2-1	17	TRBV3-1	TGTGCCAGCAGCCCGACACCGACCGGGAGGAGGGTCAATGAGCAGTTCTTC	CASSPTPTGRRVNEQFF
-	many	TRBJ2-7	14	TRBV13	TGTGCCAGCAGCTCCCGTCAGGGGAGGTACGAGCAGTACTTC	CASSSRQGRYEQYF
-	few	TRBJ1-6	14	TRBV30	TGTGCTTATCACTCGTGGCTCGGTAATTCACCCCTCCACTTT	CAYHSWLGNSPLHF
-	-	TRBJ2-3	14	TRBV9	TGTGCCAGCAGCGGGAGCGGGAGCACAGATACGCAGTATTTT	CASSGSGSTDTQYF
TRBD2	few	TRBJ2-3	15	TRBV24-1	TGTGCCACCAGTGATTCAAGAGCGGGAGCAGATACGCAGTATTTT	CATSDSRAGADTQYF
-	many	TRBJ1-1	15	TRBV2	TGTGCCAGCAGTGGTGGGCAGGCCTTGAACACTGAAGCTTTCTTT	CASSGGQALNTEAFF
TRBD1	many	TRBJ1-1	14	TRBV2	TGTGCCAGCAACCCCGGGACAGGGAACGCTGAAGCTTTCTTT	CASNPGTGNAEAFF
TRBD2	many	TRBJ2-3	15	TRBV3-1	TGTGCCAGCAGCCCTCGACTAGCGGACACAGATACGCAGTATTTT	CASSPRLADTDTQYF
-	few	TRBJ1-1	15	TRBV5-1	TGCGCCAGCAGCTTGCGGCGGCAGCCCCACACTGAAGCTTTCTTT	CASSLRRQPHTEAFF
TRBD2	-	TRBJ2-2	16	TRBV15	TGTGCCACCAACCAAAAGGGACTAGCGGTGCCCGGGGAGCTGTTTTTT	CATNQKGLAVPGELFF
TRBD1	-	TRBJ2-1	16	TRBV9	TGTGCCAGCAGCGCCGGGACAGACTTGACGAGGGAGACCCAGTTCTTC	CASSAGTDLTRETQFF
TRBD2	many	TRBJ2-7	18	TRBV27	TGTGCCAGCAGTCCAACGTCAGGGGTTAGCGGGGTCTCCTACGAGCAGTACTTC	CASSPTSGVSGVSYEQYF
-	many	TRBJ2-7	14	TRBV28	TGTGCCAGCAGTCCCGGGATGCGTTCCTACGAGCAGTACTTC	CASSPGMRSYEQYF
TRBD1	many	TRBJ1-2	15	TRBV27	TGTGCCAGCAGCTCAGACAGGGGCTCTAACTATGGCTACACCTTC	CASSSDRGSNYGYTF
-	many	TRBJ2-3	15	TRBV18	TGTGCCAGCTCACCGGGACACCAAAGCACAGATACGCAGTATTTT	CASSPGHQSTDTQYF
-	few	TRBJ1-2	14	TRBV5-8	TGTGCCAGCAGCCCGAGGGGGGGAGTCTATGGCTACACCTTC	CASSPRGGVYGYTF
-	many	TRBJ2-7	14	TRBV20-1	TGCAGTGCTAGACCAGTGGACGGTCCCTACGAGCAGTACTTC	CSARPVDGPYEQYF
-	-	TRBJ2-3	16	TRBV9	TGTGCCAGCAGCGTAGCCGGGACTCTCAGCACAGATACGCAGTATTTT	CASSVAGTLSTDTQYF
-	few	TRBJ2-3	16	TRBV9	TGTGCCAGCAGCGTAGATCTTACGCGGGGCACAGATACGCAGTATTTT	CASSVDLTRGTDTQYF
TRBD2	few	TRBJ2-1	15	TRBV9	TGTGCCAGCAGCGTAAATCTAGCGGGGAAACATGAGCAGTTCTTC	CASSVNLAGKHEQFF
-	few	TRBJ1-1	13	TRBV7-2	TGTGCCAGCAGCTTAGCGGCCTACACTGAAGCTTTCTTT	CASSLAAYTEAFF
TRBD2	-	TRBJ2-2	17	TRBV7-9	TGTGCCAGCAGCCCCACGGCTACTAGCGGGAGCCCCGGGGAGCTGTTTTTT	CASSPTATSGSPGELFF
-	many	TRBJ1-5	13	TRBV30	TGTGCCTGGAGTGTAGGCAGGGACCAGCCCCAGCATTTT	CAWSVGRDQPQHF
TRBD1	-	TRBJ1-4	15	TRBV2	TGTGCCAGCAGAGACCTGACAGGGGTGGATGAAAAACTGTTTTTT	CASRDLTGVDEKLFF
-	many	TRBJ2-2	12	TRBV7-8	TGTGCCAGCAGCCCCCGGACCGGGGAGCTGTTTTTT	CASSPRTGELFF
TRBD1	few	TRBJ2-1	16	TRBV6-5	TGTGCCAGCAGTTACTCGGCAGGGGGTGTTTACAATGAGCAGTTCTTC	CASSYSAGGVYNEQFF
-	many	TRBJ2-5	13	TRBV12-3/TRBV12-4	TGTGCCAGCAGGCCGGGTGCGATAGAGACCCAGTACTTC	CASRPGAIETQYF
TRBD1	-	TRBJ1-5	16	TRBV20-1	TGCAGTGCTAGAGTCCCCAGGGGGCAAAGCAATCAGCCCCAGCATTTT	CSARVPRGQSNQPQHF
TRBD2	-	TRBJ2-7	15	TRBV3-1	TGTGCCAGCAGCCAAGGCCATCTACTAGCGGGGGAGCAGTACTTC	CASSQGHLLAGEQYF
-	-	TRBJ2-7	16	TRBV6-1	TGTGCCAGCGATTCCAGGCTCCGGGACGGATCCTACGAGCAGTACTTC	CASDSRLRDGSYEQYF
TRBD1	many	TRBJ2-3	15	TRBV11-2	TGTGCCAGCAGCAATGGACAGGGGAGCACAGATACGCAGTATTTT	CASSNGQGSTDTQYF
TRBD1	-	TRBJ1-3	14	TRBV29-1	TGCAGCGTACGACAGGGAGGCGCTGGAAACACCATATATTTT	CSVRQGGAGNTIYF